This TCR beta chain comes out of a study of CXCR3-negative and CXCR3-positive naive CD8 T cells. In regard to this clonotype: Its antigen is not identified.

Regarding the study as a whole: Memory CD8+ cells had much lower diversity, and both naive subsets had comparably high diversity. Between one naive subset and the other, surface CD5 was comparable, and TCR strength was inferred from TRB CDR3 properties. CXCR3 expression dropped partially after cryopreservation, and most assays relied on fresh PBMCs. Memory cells showed distinct TRBV-TRBJ patterns, while the two naive subsets matched.

5' RACE that incorporated UMI labels was used to prepare the TRB cDNA libraries. TCRdb reprocessed the 5' RACE reads, with one entry per CDR3 protein and no DNA. This sample's table has around 140,000 distinct CDR3 sequences. The CDR3 loop spans 18 amino acids. This clonotype was sampled from a human donor in good health. Some clones in this sample may be carry-over from other donors' samples. The J gene is TRBJ2-7, the V gene TRBV12-3 or TRBV12-4; TCRdb picks TRBD1, but there is no DNA to check that call. Sequencing was carried out using naive CXCR3- CD8+ T cells from blood. Subset here: CD45RO-CCR7+CD27+CD95- naive CD8+ T cells lacking CXCR3 (TNR3-). The CDR3 here is CASRSALGRGSMSYEQYF.